These 30 T cell receptor beta chains were all obtained from the same sample, sequenced in a study of CD4 T cells in relation to SARS-CoV-2 and coronaviruses. Only in-frame clones appear in the TCRdb table, and some are missing; sequencing was by immunoSEQ multiplex PCR. The data hold about 56,000 clones, with around 90% observed a single time. Sequenced material: naive CD4+ T cells from PBMCs. Regarding subset: naive CD4+ T cells isolated by negative enrichment. The receptors here all came from an adult with COVID-19.

The table lists this clone with a count of one. The V gene is TRBV5-8, the J gene TRBJ2-1; D is undetermined. Germline loops: CDR1 SGHTS, CDR2 YDEGEE. The CDR3 runs 15 residues. V was shortened by 2 bases and J by 3 bases, with 12 bases between the two germline ends. The CDR3 nucleotides are TGTGCCAGCAGCTTTCTAGAGAACAACTACAATGAGCAGTTCTTC. Amino acids: CASSFLENNYNEQFF. The variable domain in full, completed from reference TRBV5-8 and TRBJ2-1, reads EAGVTQSPTHLIKTRGQQATLRCSPISGHTSVYWYQQALGLGLQFLLWYDEGEERNRGNFPPRFSGRQFPNYSSELNVNALELEDSALYLCASSFLENNYNEQFFGPGTRLTVL.

The rearrangement links TRBV7-9 to TRBJ2-1; 8 positions match TRBD2. The germline gives CDR1 SEHNR, CDR2 FQNEAQ (reference sequence). V shed 0 bases and J 2 bases; nucleotides not matched to a gene: 3. The CDR3 loop spans 16 amino acids. The chain's CDR3 is CASSLASGGPYNEQFF. CDR3 in DNA: TGTGCCAGCAGCTTAGCGTCGGGAGGGCCCTACAATGAGCAGTTCTTC. Together with reference TRBV7-9 and TRBJ2-1, the CDR3 gives the full variable domain: DTGVSQNPRHKITKRGQNVTFRCDPISEHNRLYWYRQTLGQGPEFLTYFQNEAQLEKSRLLSDRFSAERPKGSFSTLEIQRTEQGDSAMYLCASSLASGGPYNEQFFGPGTRLTVL.

The rearrangement links TRBV23-1 to TRBJ2-1; 9 bases are a match to TRBD2. TRBV23-1 is designated an ORF whose function remains uncertain. This CDR3 is 20 amino acids long. V shed 3 bases and J 4 bases; nucleotides not matched to a gene: 19. The CDR3 protein is CASSHPAGIRGGRGYNEQFF. As DNA, the CDR3 is TGCGCCAGCAGTCACCCCGCCGGAATCAGAGGCGGGAGGGGGTACAATGAGCAGTTCTTC.

This clone was observed a single time. The gene calls are TRBV5-1 and TRBJ1-1; D unclear. The CDR3 has 17 residues. Per germline, CDR1 SGHRS and CDR2 YFSETQ. With 3 bases removed from V and 0 bases from J, the gap between germline ends came to 18 bases. CDR3 bases: TGCGCCAGCAGCTCCCCCGGTTCGATACCCCTGAACACTGAAGCTTTCTTT. Protein: CASSSPGSIPLNTEAFF.

The gene calls are TRBV7-3 and TRBJ2-2; D not certain. Germline CDR1 and CDR2: SGHTA and FQGTGA. This CDR3 spans 16 amino acids. Between the trimmed V and J ends, which lost 1 base and 0 bases, there was a span of 9 bases. CDR3 in amino acids: CASSLSTDANTGELFF. The DNA for the CDR3 is TGTGCCAGCAGCTTAAGTACCGATGCGAACACCGGGGAGCTGTTTTTT.

The chain carries TRBV7-3 and TRBJ2-1; TRBD2 might be the D (5 bases). The CDR3 extends over 15 amino acids. Trimming took 2 bases from V and 0 from J, leaving 8 bases between them. Per the germline V gene, CDR1 is SGHTA and CDR2 is FQGTGA. The CDR3 is CASSLEGSSYNEQFF. The CDR3 bases are TGTGCCAGCAGCTTAGAAGGGAGCTCCTACAATGAGCAGTTCTTC.

The V call is TRBV5-1, the J call TRBJ2-4, with no clear D. CDR3 length: 16 amino acids. Germline V gene sequence: CDR1 SGHRS, CDR2 YFSETQ. The V end lost 0 bases, the J end lost 0 bases, and 10 bases lay between the germline ends. CDR3 DNA: TGCGCCAGCAGCTTGGGGGCGGCCCTAGCCAAAAACATTCAGTACTTC. This encodes CASSLGAALAKNIQYF.

The chain uses TRBV7-9 and TRBJ2-7, with 10 bases matching TRBD2. V lost 4 bases, J lost 6 bases, and 6 bases stayed unmatched. CDR3 size: 14 residues. Germline assignment: CDR1 SEHNR and CDR2 FQNEAQ (reference sequence). This chain's CDR3 is CASSSSGRASEQYF. In DNA, the CDR3 is TGTGCCAGCAGCTCGAGCGGGAGGGCCTCCGAGCAGTACTTC.

J is TRBJ1-5 and V is TRBV28; D might be TRBD1 (5 bases). The length of the CDR3 is 16 residues. Trimming stripped 1 base from V and 3 bases from J, with 13 bases between. Germline-derived CDR1 and CDR2 are MDHEN and SYDVKM. The DNA for the CDR3 is TGTGCCAGCAGTTTATTTGCCAGGGTGATCAATCAGCCCCAGCATTTT. Translation: CASSLFARVINQPQHF.

V and J are TRBV7-8 and TRBJ2-1; possibly TRBD2 for D (5 bases). The V end lost 5 bases, the J end lost 2 bases, and 13 bases lay between the germline ends. Per the germline V gene, CDR1 is SGHVS and CDR2 is FQNEAQ. The CDR3 length is 15 residues. For the CDR3, the DNA is TGTGCCAGCAGCGCCCGGAGAGCGGCCTACAATGAGCAGTTCTTC. As protein: CASSARRAAYNEQFF.

The chain links TRBV15 to TRBJ2-5, with a possible D match to TRBD2 (5 bases). The CDR3 loop spans 14 amino acids. Germline V lookup: CDR1 LNHNV, CDR2 YYDKDF (reference sequence). The V gene lost 1 base and the J gene lost 5 bases, with 11 bases spanning the gap. In DNA form, the CDR3 reads TGTGCCACCAGCAGAGGGAGGAGTACGGAGACCCAGTACTTC. As protein: CATSRGRSTETQYF.

V gene TRBV27 combines with J gene TRBJ1-4; no reliable D call. This CDR3 region has 17 residues. The V and J ends lost 4 bases and 8 bases respectively, with 23 bases between them. The V gene's germline CDR1 is MNHEY and CDR2 SMNVEV (reference sequence). The CDR3 protein is CASSSLRSGSRGEKLFF. The CDR3 DNA reads as TGTGCCAGCAGTTCCCTACGCTCCGGGTCAAGAGGGGAAAAACTGTTTTTT.

This chain uses TRBV28 with TRBJ2-6; no reliable D call. Trimming pared 6 bases from V and 3 bases from J, leaving 12 bases between. Germline CDR1 and CDR2: MDHEN and SYDVKM. The CDR3 runs to 15 residues. CDR3 loop: CASSTLGNGANVLTF. The CDR3 bases are TGTGCCAGCAGCACATTGGGCAATGGGGCCAACGTCCTGACTTTC.

The gene calls are TRBV29-1 and TRBJ2-5, with TRBD2 matching over 10 bases. This CDR3 comprises 13 residues. V dropped 5 bases and J dropped 5; count of bases not matched to a gene: 5. Germline V gene data show CDR1 as SQVTM and CDR2 as ANQGSEA. CDR3 in DNA: TGCAGCGTTACTAGCGGGGTCCTGGAGACCCAGTACTTC. Translated: CSVTSGVLETQYF.

The rearrangement uses TRBV7-2 and TRBJ2-5; 9 nucleotides line up with TRBD2. In germline, CDR1 is SGHTA, CDR2 FQGNSA. With 1 base clipped from V and 4 bases from J, the junction kept 7 bases outside the gene matches. The CDR3 loop spans 16 amino acids. DNA of the CDR3: TGTGCCAGCAGCTTAGGTATAGCGGGAGAGGTAGAGACCCAGTACTTC. This gives the protein CASSLGIAGEVETQYF.

The chain uses TRBV4-3 and TRBJ1-1; no clear D. Trimming removed 3 bases from V and 2 bases from J, with 13 bases in between. The V gene's germline CDR1 is LGHNA and CDR2 YSLEER. The CDR3 is made up of 15 amino acids. The CDR3 region has the DNA TGCGCCAGCAGCCAGGGCAGAGCCGTCAACACTGAAGCTTTCTTT. Protein sequence: CASSQGRAVNTEAFF.

The rearrangement links TRBV18 to TRBJ2-1; D call uncertain. The CDR3 is 11 amino acids. V was clipped by 0 bases and J by 9 bases, with 3 bases between them. Germline V gives CDR1 KGHSH, CDR2 LQKENI. The CDR3 DNA reads TGTGCCAGCTCACCACCGGGTGAGCAGTTCTTC. It encodes CASSPPGEQFF.

The V call is TRBV28, the J call TRBJ2-7, with D maybe TRBD2 (6 bases). From germline, CDR1 is MDHEN and CDR2 SYDVKM. Trimming pared 3 bases from V and 5 bases from J, leaving 17 bases between. The CDR3 loop spans 15 amino acids. The CDR3 reads CASSFGGFRGHEQYF. CDR3 DNA: TGTGCCAGCAGTTTTGGAGGGTTCCGGGGCCACGAGCAGTACTTC.

This chain uses TRBV4-2 with TRBJ1-5; weak D call: TRBD1 (6 bases). CDR1 LGHNA and CDR2 YNFKEQ come from the germline V gene. Trimming cost V 1 base and J 5 bases, with 15 bases left between them. CDR3 size: 16 residues. In DNA form, the CDR3 reads TGTGCCAGCAGCCAAGTAGGGGGGAGGTTGGATCAGCCCCAGCATTTT. Translating it yields CASSQVGGRLDQPQHF.

This chain joins TRBV28 and TRBJ2-3; D is possibly TRBD2 (5 bases). V dropped 4 bases and J dropped 1 base, with 18 bases sitting between them. The CDR3 sequence is 17 residues long. CDR1 is MDHEN and CDR2 is SYDVKM in the germline V gene. CDR3 nucleotides: TGTGCCAGCAGTTCAAGCGGTTTCCTAAGGCGCACAGATACGCAGTATTTT. Translated, it gives CASSSSGFLRRTDTQYF.

V and J are TRBV7-3 and TRBJ2-7, with a tentative D call TRBD2 (6 bases). Germline CDR1 is SGHTA and CDR2 is FQGTGA. The V gene lost 8 bases and the J gene lost 6 bases, with 17 bases spanning the gap. The CDR3 runs to 13 residues. The CDR3 protein is CASSRGGTGEQYF. The CDR3 DNA is TGTGCCAGCTCGCGGGGTGGGACGGGCGAGCAGTACTTC.

This chain connects TRBV7-3 to TRBJ2-2; 7 nucleotides align to TRBD1. CDR3 size: 14 residues. V shed 6 bases and J 1 base; nucleotides not matched to a gene: 2. Germline-derived CDR1 and CDR2 are SGHTA and FQGTGA. In DNA form, the CDR3 reads TGTGCCAGCAGGAGGACAGGGAACACCGGGGAGCTGTTTTTT. It encodes CASRRTGNTGELFF.

This chain links TRBV7-5 with TRBJ1-5. TRBV7-5 is a pseudogene segment. This CDR3 is 16 amino acids long. CDR3 nucleotide sequence: TGTGCCAGAAGCTTAGGGTGTGGGGAGGGAGGCCAGCCCCAGCATTTT. It specifies CARSLGCGEGGQPQHF.

This chain uses TRBV19 with TRBJ2-7; 7 bases align to TRBD2. The CDR3 contains 17 residues. Germline CDR1 is LNHDA and CDR2 is SQIVND (reference sequence). The V gene end was trimmed by 5 bases and the J gene end by 2 bases; junction bases not matched to a gene: 15. Here the CDR3 reads CASSPSGRGGLAYEQYF. The DNA of the CDR3 is TGTGCCAGTAGTCCGAGTGGTAGGGGAGGGCTCGCCTACGAGCAGTACTTC. The full variable domain, in which reference TRBV19 and TRBJ2-7 provide the parts outside the CDR3, is DGGITQSPKYLFRKEGQNVTLSCEQNLNHDAMYWYRQDPGQGLRLIYYSQIVNDFQKGDIAEGYSVSREKKESFPLTVTSAQKNPTAFYLCASSPSGRGGLAYEQYFGPGTRLTVT.

The chain has TRBV7-9 and TRBJ2-3, with D uncertain. Between the trimmed V and J ends, which lost 4 bases and 2 bases, there was a span of 7 bases. There are 13 residues in the CDR3. Germline-derived CDR1 and CDR2 are SEHNR and FQNEAQ (reference sequence). This chain's CDR3 is CASSSQSTDTQYF. CDR3 bases: TGTGCCAGCAGCTCACAGTCCACAGATACGCAGTATTTT.

The chain joins TRBV4-1 to TRBJ1-4; D remains ambiguous. The CDR3 sequence is 16 residues long. The germline CDR1 and CDR2 sequences are MGHRA and YSYEKL. V was cut by 2 bases and J by 6 bases, with 16 bases left in between. The CDR3 region is CASSQTPALRDEKLFF. In DNA, the CDR3 is TGCGCCAGCAGCCAAACCCCGGCGCTCCGGGATGAAAAACTGTTTTTT.

This chain uses TRBV6-5 with TRBJ2-7, with D perhaps assigned TRBD1 or TRBD2 (5 bases each). V lost 8 bases and J 5 bases, leaving 16 bases between the germline ends. The CDR3 has 13 amino acids. Looked up from germline, CDR1 is MNHEY and CDR2 is SVGAGI. The chain's CDR3 is CASLGRPSDEQYF. The CDR3 nucleotides read TGTGCCAGCCTGGGACGGCCTTCGGACGAGCAGTACTTC.

The chain recombines TRBV30 with TRBJ1-1; no definite D call. Looked up from germline, CDR1 is GTSNPN and CDR2 is SVGIG (reference sequence). The CDR3 is 13 residues long. V lost 0 bases and J lost 7, with 12 bases in between. This CDR3 is CAWSVGGLNEAFF. The CDR3 DNA reads as TGTGCCTGGAGTGTAGGCGGGTTGAATGAAGCTTTCTTT.

The J gene is TRBJ2-2, the V gene TRBV3-1 (or the pseudogene TRBV3-2); unclear D gene. The CDR3 loop spans 14 amino acids. Germline-derived CDR1 and CDR2 are LGHDT and YNNKEL (reference sequence). V dropped 1 base and J dropped 4 bases, with 7 bases sitting between them. The CDR3 reads CASSQVRVTGELFF. The CDR3 DNA reads TGTGCCAGCAGCCAAGTTCGGGTCACCGGGGAGCTGTTTTTT.

The chain recombines TRBV5-1 with TRBJ2-5; 9 bases agree with TRBD1. Germline CDR1 SGHRS, CDR2 YFSETQ. V lost 5 bases and J lost 5; bases outside the gene matches: 13. There are 16 residues in the CDR3. The chain's CDR3 is CASRGYGTGFIETQYF. CDR3 nucleotides: TGCGCCAGCAGGGGATATGGGACAGGGTTTATCGAGACCCAGTACTTC.